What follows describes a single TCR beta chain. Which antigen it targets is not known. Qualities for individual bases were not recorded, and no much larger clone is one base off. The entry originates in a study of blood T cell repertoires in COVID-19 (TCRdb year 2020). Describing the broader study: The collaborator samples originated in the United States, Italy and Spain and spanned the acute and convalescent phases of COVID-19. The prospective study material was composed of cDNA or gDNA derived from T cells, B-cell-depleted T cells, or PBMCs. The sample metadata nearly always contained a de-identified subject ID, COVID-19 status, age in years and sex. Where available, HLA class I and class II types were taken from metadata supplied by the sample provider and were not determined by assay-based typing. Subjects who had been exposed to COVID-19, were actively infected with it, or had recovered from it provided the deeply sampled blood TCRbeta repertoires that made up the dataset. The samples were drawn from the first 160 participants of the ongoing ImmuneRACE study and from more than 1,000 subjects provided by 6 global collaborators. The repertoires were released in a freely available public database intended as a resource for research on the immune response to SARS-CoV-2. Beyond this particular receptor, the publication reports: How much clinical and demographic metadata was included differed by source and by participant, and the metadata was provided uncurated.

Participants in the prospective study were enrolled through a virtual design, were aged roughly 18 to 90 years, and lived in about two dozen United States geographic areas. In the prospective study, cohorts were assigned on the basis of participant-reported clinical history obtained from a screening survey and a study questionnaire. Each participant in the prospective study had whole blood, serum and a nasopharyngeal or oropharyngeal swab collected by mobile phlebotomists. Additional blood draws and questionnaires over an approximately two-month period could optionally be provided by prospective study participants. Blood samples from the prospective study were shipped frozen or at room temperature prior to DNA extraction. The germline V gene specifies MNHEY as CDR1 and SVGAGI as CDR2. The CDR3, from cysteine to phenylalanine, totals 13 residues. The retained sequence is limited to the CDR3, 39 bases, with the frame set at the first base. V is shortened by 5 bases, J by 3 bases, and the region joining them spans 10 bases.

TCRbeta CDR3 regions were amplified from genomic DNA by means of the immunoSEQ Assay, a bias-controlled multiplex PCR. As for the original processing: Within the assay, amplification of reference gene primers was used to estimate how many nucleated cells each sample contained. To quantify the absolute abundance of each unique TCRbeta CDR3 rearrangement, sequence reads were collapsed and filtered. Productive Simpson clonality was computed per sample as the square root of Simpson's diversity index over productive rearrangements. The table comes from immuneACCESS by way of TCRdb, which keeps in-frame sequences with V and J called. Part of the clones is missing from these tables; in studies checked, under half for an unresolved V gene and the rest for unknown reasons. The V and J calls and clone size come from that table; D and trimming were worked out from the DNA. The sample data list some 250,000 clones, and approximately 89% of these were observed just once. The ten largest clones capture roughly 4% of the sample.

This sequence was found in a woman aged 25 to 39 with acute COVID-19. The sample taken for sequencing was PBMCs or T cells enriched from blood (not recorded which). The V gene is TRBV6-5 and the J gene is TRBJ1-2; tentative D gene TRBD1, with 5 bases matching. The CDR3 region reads CASSPTEDYGYTF. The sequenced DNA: TGTGCCAGCAGTCCGACAGAAGACTATGGCTACACCTTC.